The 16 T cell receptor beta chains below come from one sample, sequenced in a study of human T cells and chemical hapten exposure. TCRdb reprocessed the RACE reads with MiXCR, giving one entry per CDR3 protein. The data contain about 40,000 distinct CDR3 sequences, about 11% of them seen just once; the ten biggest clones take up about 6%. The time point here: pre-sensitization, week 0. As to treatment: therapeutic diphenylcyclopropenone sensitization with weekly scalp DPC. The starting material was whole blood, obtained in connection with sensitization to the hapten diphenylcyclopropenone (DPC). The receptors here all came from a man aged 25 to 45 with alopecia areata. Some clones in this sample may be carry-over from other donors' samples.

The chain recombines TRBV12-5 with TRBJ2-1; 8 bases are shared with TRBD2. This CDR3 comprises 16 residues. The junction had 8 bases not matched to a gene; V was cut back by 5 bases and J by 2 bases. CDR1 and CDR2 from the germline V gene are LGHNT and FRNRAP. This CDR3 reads CASGLARGGTYNEQFF. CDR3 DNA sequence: TGTGCTAGTGGTCTCGCCCGGGGGGGAACCTACAATGAGCAGTTCTTC.

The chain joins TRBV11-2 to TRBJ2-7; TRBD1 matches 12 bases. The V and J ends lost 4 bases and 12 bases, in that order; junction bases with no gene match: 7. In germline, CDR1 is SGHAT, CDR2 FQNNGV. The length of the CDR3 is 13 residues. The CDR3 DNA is TGTGCCAGCAGCTACTCCGGGACAGGGGGCCCGTACTTC. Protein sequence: CASSYSGTGGPYF.

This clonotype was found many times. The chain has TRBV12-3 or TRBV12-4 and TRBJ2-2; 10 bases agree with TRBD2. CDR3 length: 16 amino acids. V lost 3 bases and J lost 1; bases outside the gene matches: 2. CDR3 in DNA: TGTGCCAGCAGTTTCGGACTAGCGGAGAACACCGGGGAGCTGTTTTTT. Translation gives CASSFGLAENTGELFF.

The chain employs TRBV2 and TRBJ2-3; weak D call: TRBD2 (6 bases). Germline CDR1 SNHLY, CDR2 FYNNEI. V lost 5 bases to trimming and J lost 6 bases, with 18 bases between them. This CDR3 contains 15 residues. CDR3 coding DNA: TGTGCCAGCAGTTACGCGGGGCTGCCGACGGATACGCAGTATTTT. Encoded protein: CASSYAGLPTDTQYF.

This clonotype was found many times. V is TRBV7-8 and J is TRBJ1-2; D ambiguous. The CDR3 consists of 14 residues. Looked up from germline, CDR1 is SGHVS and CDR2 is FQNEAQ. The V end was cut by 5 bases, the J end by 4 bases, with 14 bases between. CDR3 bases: TGTGCCAGCAGCCCCAGTGGAGGGATCTATGGCTACACCTTC. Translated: CASSPSGGIYGYTF.

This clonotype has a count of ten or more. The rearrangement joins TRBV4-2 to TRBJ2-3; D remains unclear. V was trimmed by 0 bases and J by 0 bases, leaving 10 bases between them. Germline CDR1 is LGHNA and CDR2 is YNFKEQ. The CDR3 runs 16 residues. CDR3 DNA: TGTGCCAGCAGCCAAGAAGCCGGTCCTAGCACAGATACGCAGTATTTT. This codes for CASSQEAGPSTDTQYF.

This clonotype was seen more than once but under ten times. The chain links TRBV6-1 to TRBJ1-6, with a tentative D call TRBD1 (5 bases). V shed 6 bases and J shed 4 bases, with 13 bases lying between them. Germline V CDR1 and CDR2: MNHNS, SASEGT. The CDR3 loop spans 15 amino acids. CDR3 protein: CASSGTWEYNSPLHF. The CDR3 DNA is TGTGCCAGCAGCGGGACGTGGGAATATAATTCACCCCTCCACTTT.

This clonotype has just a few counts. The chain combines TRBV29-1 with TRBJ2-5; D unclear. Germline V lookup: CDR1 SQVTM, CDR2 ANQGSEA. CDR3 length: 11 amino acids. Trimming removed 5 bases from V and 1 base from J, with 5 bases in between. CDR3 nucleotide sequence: TGCAGCGTTAGCCTCCAAGAGACCCAGTACTTC. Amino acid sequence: CSVSLQETQYF. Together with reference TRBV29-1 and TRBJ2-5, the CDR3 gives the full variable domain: SAVISQKPSRDICQRGTSLTIQCQVDSQVTMMFWYRQQPGQSLTLIATANQGSEATYESGFVIDKFPISRPNLTFSTLTVSNMSPEDSSIYLCSVSLQETQYFGPGTRLLVL.

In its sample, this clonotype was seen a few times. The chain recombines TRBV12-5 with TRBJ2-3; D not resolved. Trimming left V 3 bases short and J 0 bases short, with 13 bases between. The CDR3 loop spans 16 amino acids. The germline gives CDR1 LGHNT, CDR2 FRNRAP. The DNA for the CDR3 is TGTGCTAGTGGTTTCCGATGGGCCCCTAGCACAGATACGCAGTATTTT. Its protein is CASGFRWAPSTDTQYF.

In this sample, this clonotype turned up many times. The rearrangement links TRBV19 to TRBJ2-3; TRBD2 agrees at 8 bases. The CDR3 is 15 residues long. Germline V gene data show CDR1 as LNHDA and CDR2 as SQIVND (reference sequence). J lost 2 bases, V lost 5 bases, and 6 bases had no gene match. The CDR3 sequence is CASSLGGGLTDTQYF. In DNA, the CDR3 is TGTGCCAGTAGTCTCGGCGGGGGGCTCACAGATACGCAGTATTTT.

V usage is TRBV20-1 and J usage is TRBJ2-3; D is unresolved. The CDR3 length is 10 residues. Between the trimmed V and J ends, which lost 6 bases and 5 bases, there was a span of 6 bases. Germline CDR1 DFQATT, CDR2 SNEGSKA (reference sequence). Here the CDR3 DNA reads TGCAGTGCCCGTATAGATACGCAGTATTTT. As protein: CSARIDTQYF.

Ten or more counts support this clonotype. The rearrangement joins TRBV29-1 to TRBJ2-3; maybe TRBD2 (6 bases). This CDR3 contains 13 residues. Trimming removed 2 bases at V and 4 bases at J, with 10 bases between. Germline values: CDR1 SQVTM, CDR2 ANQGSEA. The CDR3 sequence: CSVERSGSDTQYF. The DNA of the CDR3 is TGCAGCGTTGAACGGAGCGGGTCAGATACGCAGTATTTT.

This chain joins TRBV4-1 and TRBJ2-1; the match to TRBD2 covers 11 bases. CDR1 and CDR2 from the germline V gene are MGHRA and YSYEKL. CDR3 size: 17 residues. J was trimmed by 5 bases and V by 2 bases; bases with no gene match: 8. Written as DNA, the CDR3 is TGCGCCAGCAGCCAACTAGCGGGAGGAAGATTTGACAATGAGCAGTTCTTC. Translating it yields CASSQLAGGRFDNEQFF.

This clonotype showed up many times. The CDR3 reads CASSSRDGPYEQYV. The DNA for the CDR3 is TGTGCCAGCTCCTCCCGGGACGGACCCTACGAGCAGTACGTC. The V call is TRBV18, the J call TRBJ2-7, with D perhaps being TRBD1 or TRBD2 (5 bases each). V lost 6 bases and J 2 bases, leaving 14 bases between the germline ends. Per the germline V gene, CDR1 is KGHSH and CDR2 is LQKENI. The CDR3 consists of 14 residues.

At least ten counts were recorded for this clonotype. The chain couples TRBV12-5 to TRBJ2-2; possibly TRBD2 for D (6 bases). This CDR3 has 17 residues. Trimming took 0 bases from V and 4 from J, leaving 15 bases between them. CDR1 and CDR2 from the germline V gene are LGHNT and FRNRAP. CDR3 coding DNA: TGTGCTAGTGGTTTGGTACTTTGGGGGGTGAGCACCGGGGAGCTGTTTTTT. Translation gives CASGLVLWGVSTGELFF.

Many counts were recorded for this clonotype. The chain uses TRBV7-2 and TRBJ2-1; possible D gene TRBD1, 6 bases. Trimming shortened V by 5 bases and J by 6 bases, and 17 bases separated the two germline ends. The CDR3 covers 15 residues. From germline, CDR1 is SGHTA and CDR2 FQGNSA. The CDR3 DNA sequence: TGTGCCAGCAGCAGAGTTGGGGGCGAGGCCAATGAGCAGTTCTTC. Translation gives CASSRVGGEANEQFF.